This entry is about one T cell receptor beta chain. The method was immunoSEQ multiplex PCR; TCRdb's version includes in-frame clones alone and lacks a portion of them. The sample holds approximately 28,000 clones; roughly nine tenths are singletons and the top ten take 7.5% to 9%. The data were taken from a study of blood T cell repertoires in COVID-19. Source material: peripheral blood. This clonotype originated in a man between 65 and 79 years old with active or convalescent COVID-19.

CDR3 in DNA: TGTGCCAGCAGCGGGGTGAGGGACAGAGATGGAAACACCATATATTTT. It codes for CASSGVRDRDGNTIYF. The genes are TRBV2 and TRBJ1-3, with 7 bases that match TRBD1. Germline V gene sequence: CDR1 SNHLY, CDR2 FYNNEI. V shed 6 bases, J shed 3 bases, and the junction held 11 bases outside the gene matches. The CDR3 spans 16 residues.